Following are 14 T cell receptor beta chains from one sample sequenced in a study of shared clonotypes between healthy human individuals. Naive CD8 cells, CD45RO-negative and positively selected for CCR7, excluded terminally differentiated effector memory CD45RA+ cells. TCRdb's copy holds only in-frame clones and misses some; the assay was immunoSEQ multiplex PCR. The sample carries 550,000 to 750,000 clones, roughly 95% recorded once. Sequenced sample: naive CD8+ T cells sorted from blood. These receptors all stem from a woman in her twenties or thirties in good health.

The V call is TRBV28, the J call TRBJ1-2; 7 nucleotides match TRBD1. Germline CDR1 and CDR2: MDHEN and SYDVKM. The CDR3 is 14 residues long. The trim removed 5 bases at V and 4 bases at J, leaving 7 bases unmatched. The CDR3 bases are TGTGCCAGCAGTCTTGGACAGGCCCCCTATGGCTACACCTTC. Translation gives CASSLGQAPYGYTF.

The chain recombines TRBV27 with TRBJ2-7, with a weak D call TRBD1 (6 bases). CDR1 is MNHEY and CDR2 is SMNVEV in the germline V gene (reference sequence). This CDR3 is 13 amino acids long. V was trimmed by 5 bases and J by 4 bases, leaving 12 bases between them. CDR3 in DNA: TGTGCCAGCAGTCCGGGACACAATTACGAGCAGTACTTC. Its translation is CASSPGHNYEQYF.

The count of this clone is one. This chain joins TRBV19 and TRBJ2-7, with unresolved D. CDR3 length: 13 amino acids. The germline gives CDR1 LNHDA, CDR2 SQIVND (reference sequence). V was shortened by 4 bases and J by 3 bases, with 10 bases between the two germline ends. The CDR3 reads CASSSQVVYEQYF. Here the CDR3 DNA reads TGTGCCAGTAGTAGCCAGGTAGTCTACGAGCAGTACTTC.

The chain employs TRBV28 and TRBJ2-1; maybe TRBD2 (5 bases). V was cut by 1 base and J by 11 bases, with 12 bases left in between. The CDR3 totals 13 residues. Germline V lookup: CDR1 MDHEN, CDR2 SYDVKM. The CDR3 DNA reads TGTGCCAGCAGTTTATTGGCCTGGACTCAGCAGTTCTTC. This codes for CASSLLAWTQQFF.

The V gene is TRBV29-1, the J gene TRBJ2-1, with 11 bases that match TRBD2. Trimming cost V 5 bases and J 9 bases; bases outside gene matches: 3. Germline CDR1 reads SQVTM; CDR2 reads ANQGSEA. The CDR3 loop spans 12 amino acids. Written as DNA, the CDR3 is TGCAGCGTTTTAGCGGGAGGGGGTGAGCAGTTCTTC. This codes for CSVLAGGGEQFF.

The chain is built from TRBV5-4 and TRBJ2-5; D not certain. Germline V lookup: CDR1 SGHNT, CDR2 YYREEE (reference sequence). V lost 2 bases and J 2 bases, leaving 10 bases between the germline ends. This CDR3 is 14 amino acids long. DNA for the CDR3: TGTGCCAGCAGCTTTAAACAGACACAAGAGACCCAGTACTTC. Translated, it gives CASSFKQTQETQYF.

As DNA, the CDR3 is TGTGCCAGCAGCTTAGGGACTGTAAGCAATCAGCCCCAGCATTTT. Translated: CASSLGTVSNQPQHF. The chain uses TRBV7-8 and TRBJ1-5; no clear D gene. The V gene's germline CDR1 is SGHVS and CDR2 FQNEAQ. This CDR3 spans 15 amino acids. Trimming removed 1 base from V and 1 base from J, with 8 bases in between.

The rearrangement uses TRBV6-6 and TRBJ2-7; 10 nucleotides match TRBD2. The CDR3 consists of 16 residues. Germline V gene data show CDR1 as MNHNY and CDR2 as SVGAGI (reference sequence). J was trimmed by 6 bases and V by 6 bases; bases with no gene match: 14. The CDR3 nucleotides are TGTGCCAGCAGCCCATCCCCCCTAGCGGGAGTTTTCGAGCAGTACTTC. This gives the protein CASSPSPLAGVFEQYF.

The J gene is TRBJ2-7, the V gene TRBV6-1; the match to TRBD2 covers 8 bases. Germline-derived CDR1 and CDR2 are MNHNS and SASEGT. This CDR3 contains 14 residues. Unmatched junction bases numbered 6, after V lost 5 bases and J lost 3 bases. For the CDR3, the DNA is TGTGCCAGCAGTCAGCGGGAGCTATACTACGAGCAGTACTTC. Translation: CASSQRELYYEQYF.

This rearrangement joins TRBV27 to TRBJ2-1; TRBD2 matches at 7 bases. Trimming took 3 bases from V and 3 from J; bases not matched to a gene: 8. CDR3 length: 16 residues. The germline CDR1 and CDR2 sequences are MNHEY and SMNVEV (reference sequence). CDR3 bases: TGTGCCAGCAGTTTTCTGGCTAGCGGAAGCTACAATGAGCAGTTCTTC. Translation: CASSFLASGSYNEQFF.

The rearrangement uses TRBV5-1 and TRBJ2-1; 8 nucleotides match TRBD1. This CDR3 spans 15 amino acids. The germline gives CDR1 SGHRS, CDR2 YFSETQ. V was pared by 0 bases and J by 4 bases, with 3 bases of the junction left unmatched. CDR3 nucleotides: TGCGCCAGCAGCTTGGTCCGGACAGGGTACAATGAGCAGTTCTTC. This sequence encodes CASSLVRTGYNEQFF. Filled out from reference TRBV5-1 and TRBJ2-1, the complete variable domain reads KAGVTQTPRYLIKTRGQQVTLSCSPISGHRSVSWYQQTPGQGLQFLFEYFSETQRNKGNFPGRFSGRQFSNSRSEMNVSTLELGDSALYLCASSLVRTGYNEQFFGPGTRLTVL.

CDR3 coding DNA: TGTGCCAGCAGCGCCTACAGGGGTGGCGAGCAGTACTTC. Translated, it gives CASSAYRGGEQYF. The V and J genes are TRBV9 and TRBJ2-7; TRBD1 matches at 7 bases. CDR1 and CDR2 from the germline V gene are SGDLS and YYNGEE. V lost 3 bases to trimming and J lost 6 bases; unmatched junction nucleotides: 6. The CDR3 runs 13 residues.

With respect to this clone: Other DNA sequences in this specimen translate into the identical CDR3. The rearrangement joins TRBV5-1 to TRBJ2-5; D may be TRBD1 (6 bases). Looked up from germline, CDR1 is SGHRS and CDR2 is YFSETQ. V dropped 0 bases and J dropped 4 bases, with 13 bases sitting between them. CDR3 length equals 15 residues. The CDR3 bases are TGCGCCAGCAGCTTGGAAGGGGGAATCCGAGAGACCCAGTACTTC. It is translated as CASSLEGGIRETQYF. Combining the CDR3 with reference TRBV5-1 and TRBJ2-5 gives the whole variable domain KAGVTQTPRYLIKTRGQQVTLSCSPISGHRSVSWYQQTPGQGLQFLFEYFSETQRNKGNFPGRFSGRQFSNSRSEMNVSTLELGDSALYLCASSLEGGIRETQYFGPGTRLLVL.

The chain recombines TRBV27 with TRBJ1-5, with unresolved D. V lost 5 bases and J lost 6, with 14 bases in between. Germline V lookup: CDR1 MNHEY, CDR2 SMNVEV (reference sequence). This CDR3 spans 14 amino acids. The CDR3 DNA is TGTGCCAGCAGTCCCAATACAGCCACTCAGCCCCAGCATTTT. This gives the protein CASSPNTATQPQHF.